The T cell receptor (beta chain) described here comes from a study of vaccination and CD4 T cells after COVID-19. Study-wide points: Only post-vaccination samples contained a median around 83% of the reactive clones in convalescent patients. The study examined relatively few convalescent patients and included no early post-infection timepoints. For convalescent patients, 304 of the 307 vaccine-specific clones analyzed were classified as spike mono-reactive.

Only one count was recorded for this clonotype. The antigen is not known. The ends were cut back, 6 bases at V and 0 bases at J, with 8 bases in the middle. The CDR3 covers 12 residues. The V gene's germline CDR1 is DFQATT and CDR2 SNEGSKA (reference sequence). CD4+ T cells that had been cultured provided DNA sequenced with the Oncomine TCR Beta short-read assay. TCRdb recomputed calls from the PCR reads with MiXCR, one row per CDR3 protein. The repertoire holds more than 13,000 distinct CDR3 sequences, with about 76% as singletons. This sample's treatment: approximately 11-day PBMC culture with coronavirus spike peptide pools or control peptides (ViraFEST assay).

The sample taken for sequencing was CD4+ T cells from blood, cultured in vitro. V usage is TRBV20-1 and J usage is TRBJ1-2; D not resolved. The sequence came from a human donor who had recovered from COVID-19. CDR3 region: CSALTPNYGYTF. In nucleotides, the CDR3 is TGCAGTGCCCTAACCCCTAACTATGGCTACACCTTC.